Listed here are 14 T cell receptor beta chains from one sample, sequenced in a study of breast tumors, draining lymph nodes, adjacent tissues. The lymph nodes were axillary draining lymph nodes from breast cancer patients. TCRdb re-called the multiplex PCR reads with MiXCR, one entry per CDR3 protein. The repertoire holds fewer than 250,000 distinct CDR3 sequences, with around 32% as singletons. The sequenced material came from axillary lymph node tissue. The receptor source for this set is a female donor with breast cancer. Some clones in this sample may be carry-over from other donors' samples.

This clonotype was observed at least ten times. V is TRBV12-5 and J is TRBJ2-1, with 8 bases identical to TRBD2. J gave up 2 bases and V 3 bases, and 12 bases lay outside the gene matches. Germline V lookup: CDR1 LGHNT, CDR2 FRNRAP. The CDR3 is made up of 18 amino acids. The CDR3 here is CASGLGTSWDRTYNEQFF. The CDR3 nucleotides are TGTGCTAGTGGTTTAGGGACTAGTTGGGATCGCACCTACAATGAGCAGTTCTTC.

The sample holds many counts of this clonotype. The chain uses TRBV4-3 and TRBJ2-2, with D possibly matching TRBD2 (6 bases). The V gene lost 3 bases and the J gene lost 7 bases, with 24 bases spanning the gap. The CDR3 is made up of 18 amino acids. Germline V gene data show CDR1 as LGHNA and CDR2 as YSLEER. The CDR3 nucleotides are TGCGCCAGCAGCCAGTCCCCGGAGGTGGGCGGGATAGTCGGGGAGCTGTTTTTT. Translated: CASSQSPEVGGIVGELFF.

This clonotype was found many times. This chain uses TRBV28 with TRBJ2-7; TRBD1 agrees at 8 bases. Trimming at V came to 7 bases and at J to 0 bases, leaving 5 bases not matched to a gene. CDR1 and CDR2 from the germline V gene are MDHEN and SYDVKM. This CDR3 has 14 amino acids. This CDR3 is CASTGQGYSYEQYF. CDR3 DNA sequence: TGTGCCAGCACTGGACAGGGCTACTCCTACGAGCAGTACTTC.

This clonotype was recorded many times. The chain has TRBV15 and TRBJ1-6; the match to TRBD1 covers 7 bases. The CDR3 has 15 amino acids. The V segment lost 0 bases and the J segment 7 bases; nucleotides outside the gene matches: 3. Germline V gene data show CDR1 as LNHNV and CDR2 as YYDKDF (reference sequence). The CDR3 DNA reads as TGTGCCACCAGCAGAGATAACAGGGGAAATTCACCCCTCCACTTT. Its translation: CATSRDNRGNSPLHF.

There are many counts of this clonotype. CDR3 bases: TGTGCCAGCAGTTTAAGGGCAGGGGTCGAAAAACTGTTTTTT. It yields the protein CASSLRAGVEKLFF. The chain employs TRBV28 and TRBJ1-4; maybe TRBD1 (6 bases). Trimming left V 2 bases short and J 8 bases short, with 12 bases between. CDR1 and CDR2 from the germline V gene are MDHEN and SYDVKM. This CDR3 is 14 amino acids long.

This clonotype was seen ten or more times. J is TRBJ2-1 and V is TRBV7-9, with TRBD2 matching over 8 bases. J was trimmed by 7 bases and V by 6 bases; bases with no gene match: 5. The CDR3 consists of 13 residues. In germline, CDR1 is SEHNR, CDR2 FQNEAQ (reference sequence). The CDR3, as DNA: TGTGCCAGCAGTCCGGGACTAGTTAATGAGCAGTTCTTC. Its protein product is CASSPGLVNEQFF.

This clonotype was seen many times. The V and J genes are TRBV20-1 and TRBJ2-3, with a possible D match to TRBD2 (6 bases). V was pared by 6 bases and J by 2 bases, with 18 bases between. Germline V gene lookup returns CDR1 DFQATT and CDR2 SNEGSKA (reference sequence). The CDR3 extends over 15 amino acids. The CDR3 protein is CSALKPSDPTDTQYF. DNA for the CDR3: TGCAGTGCCCTAAAGCCTAGCGACCCCACAGATACGCAGTATTTT.

Turning to this clonotype: With a much larger clone just one base away, this may be a read error. The chain combines TRBV28 with TRBJ1-6; no clear D gene. The CDR3 is 16 residues long. Germline assignment: CDR1 MDHEN and CDR2 SYDVKM. V was shortened by 5 bases and J by 4 bases, with 15 bases between the two germline ends. The DNA for the CDR3 is TGTGCCAGCAGTCCACTGAGCACCGATTATAATTCACCCCTCCACTTT. This codes for CASSPLSTDYNSPLHF.

This clonotype was seen ten or more times. The chain is built from TRBV15 and TRBJ2-7; 8 nucleotides agree with TRBD2. Trimming removed 0 bases from V and 2 bases from J; junction bases left unmatched: 9. Germline lookup yields CDR1 LNHNV and CDR2 YYDKDF (reference sequence). This CDR3 spans 17 amino acids. The CDR3 region is CATSRDRAGELPYEQYF. CDR3 nucleotides: TGTGCCACCAGCAGAGATAGAGCGGGAGAACTCCCCTACGAGCAGTACTTC.

The V gene is TRBV2, the J gene TRBJ2-6; D uncertain. The germline CDR1 and CDR2 sequences are SNHLY and FYNNEI. V gave up 0 bases and J gave up 0 bases, with 6 bases separating them. This CDR3 spans 16 amino acids. CDR3 sequence (DNA): TGTGCCAGCAGTGAAGCTCGGGTCTCTGGGGCCAACGTCCTGACTTTC. As protein: CASSEARVSGANVLTF.

This clonotype was counted many times. V gene TRBV5-1 combines with J gene TRBJ1-3, with D uncertain. Germline V gene lookup returns CDR1 SGHRS and CDR2 YFSETQ. CDR3 length: 14 residues. Trimming shortened V by 6 bases and J by 1 base, and 11 bases separated the two germline ends. As DNA, the CDR3 is TGCGCCAGCAAGGGAACAGCGTCTGGAAACACCATATATTTT. The encoded protein is CASKGTASGNTIYF.

This clonotype was detected ten times or more. The chain links TRBV3-1 to TRBJ2-1, with a weak D call TRBD2 (5 bases). Per germline, CDR1 LGHDT and CDR2 YNNKEL (reference sequence). Trimming took 0 bases from V and 3 from J, leaving 9 bases between them. There are 15 residues in the CDR3. The CDR3: CASSQERTLYNEQFF. In DNA form, the CDR3 reads TGTGCCAGCAGCCAAGAGAGGACTCTCTACAATGAGCAGTTCTTC.

On this clonotype: Because the CDR3's place on the DNA is in doubt, the DNA is left out and the CDR3 is given as listed by TCRdb. This chain joins TRBV2 and TRBJ1-1; TRBD1 was called by the table and not checked on the DNA. The CDR3 spans 21 residues, counting both ends. Germline V gives CDR1 SNHLY, CDR2 FYNNEI. CDR3 sequence reads: CASSDLGRHQPQHFGGTEAFF.

This clonotype was seen repeatedly, ten times or more. V and J are TRBV4-3 and TRBJ2-5; D remains ambiguous. Trimming took 1 base from V and 7 from J, leaving 10 bases between them. Germline CDR1 reads LGHNA; CDR2 reads YSLEER. The CDR3 contains 13 residues. CDR3: CASSQGLRWTQYF. CDR3 sequence (DNA): TGCGCCAGCAGCCAAGGGTTACGGTGGACCCAGTACTTC.